This TCR beta chain was sequenced in a study of CD8 T cells in ankylosing spondylitis. Points from the study as a whole: Some motif variants were previously reported in reactive arthritis synovial fluid and blood. In ankylosing spondylitis patients, matched synovial fluid reportedly showed significant enrichment of disease-linked clones. What appeared characteristic of ankylosing spondylitis blood was a TCR beta motif of fewer than ten highly homologous variants.

In its sample, this clonotype was seen a few times. Its antigen is unknown. The CDR3 totals 12 residues. Germline lookup yields CDR1 LGHDT and CDR2 YNNKEL (reference sequence). With 8 bases removed from V and 3 bases from J, the gap between germline ends came to 8 bases. With molecular barcodes, quantitative 5'-RACE was used to make the TCR beta libraries. TCRdb called the 5' RACE reads again in MiXCR, with one record for every CDR3 protein. This sample has roughly 670,000 distinct CDR3 sequences, with roughly 20% found just once. Sequenced input: blood, either unsorted or a sorted T cell fraction (not recorded which). The TCR sequence derives from a male donor with ankylosing spondylitis. This chain links TRBV3-1 with TRBJ1-5; D is ambiguous. CDR3 amino acids: CASGHLNQPQHF. CDR3 in DNA: TGTGCCAGCGGGCACCTCAATCAGCCCCAGCATTTT.